A single sample is the source of the 8 T cell receptor beta chains below, sequenced in a study of response to subunit inactivated influenza vaccine. In TCRdb, the RT-PCR reads were re-called with MiXCR into one record per CDR3 protein. The profile shows a few hundred thousand distinct CDR3 sequences, roughly 7.9% of them singletons. Sequences were derived from PBMCs from blood, sampled around 25 months after vaccination. All receptors come from a man aged 45 to 70 who received an inactivated influenza vaccine.

This clonotype was picked up a small number of times. The chain has TRBV29-1 and TRBJ2-7; TRBD1 aligns across 9 bases. CDR1 is SQVTM, CDR2 ANQGSEA, per germline. V dropped 5 bases and J dropped 2; count of bases not matched to a gene: 4. CDR3 size: 13 residues. Here the CDR3 DNA reads TGCAGCGTTTTACAGGGGGCTGCCTACGAGCAGTACTTC. Amino acid sequence: CSVLQGAAYEQYF.

There are a few counts of this clonotype. This chain uses TRBV4-2 with TRBJ2-6; 8 positions match TRBD1. CDR3 length: 19 amino acids. In germline, CDR1 is LGHNA, CDR2 YNFKEQ. V was clipped by 4 bases and J by 0 bases; unmatched bases: 11. This CDR3 is CASSPQEGTGASGANVLTF. In nucleotides, the CDR3 is TGTGCCAGCAGCCCCCAAGAGGGGACAGGAGCCTCTGGGGCCAACGTCCTGACTTTC.

The chain combines TRBV20-1 with TRBJ2-5; TRBD2 aligns across 14 bases. Germline V gene lookup returns CDR1 DFQATT and CDR2 SNEGSKA (reference sequence). This CDR3 has 16 amino acids. V was clipped by 3 bases and J by 3 bases; unmatched bases: 6. The CDR3 nucleotides are TGCAGTGCTAGGAGCGGACTAGCGGGGGGAAAAGAGACCCAGTACTTC. Translated: CSARSGLAGGKETQYF.

This clonotype occurred a few times. The chain links TRBV20-1 to TRBJ2-7; TRBD2 is a possible D gene (5 bases). Germline CDR1 DFQATT, CDR2 SNEGSKA (reference sequence). The CDR3 contains 14 residues. Trimming cost V 7 bases and J 1 base, with 17 bases left between them. CDR3 loop: CSGRPGMGSYEQYF. In nucleotides, the CDR3 is TGCAGTGGAAGACCCGGGATGGGTTCCTACGAGCAGTACTTC.

This clonotype came up a few times. V and J are TRBV20-1 and TRBJ1-6; a possible D gene is TRBD1 (6 bases). Per germline, CDR1 DFQATT and CDR2 SNEGSKA (reference sequence). V lost 2 bases, J lost 4 bases, and 12 bases lay in between. The CDR3 spans 15 residues. The CDR3 loop is CSARIQGKYNSPLHF. The CDR3, as DNA: TGCAGTGCTAGAATCCAGGGGAAATATAATTCACCCCTCCACTTT.

At least ten counts were recorded for this clonotype. V is TRBV4-2 and J is TRBJ1-5; D is unresolved. The CDR3 totals 14 residues. Trimming left V 1 base short and J 4 bases short, with 8 bases between. Germline assignment: CDR1 LGHNA and CDR2 YNFKEQ. CDR3 region: CASSQAAINQPQHF. The CDR3 DNA reads as TGTGCCAGCAGCCAAGCGGCCATTAATCAGCCCCAGCATTTT.

The sample holds many counts of this clonotype. V and J are TRBV28 and TRBJ1-5; no clear D. Germline V CDR1 and CDR2: MDHEN, SYDVKM. This CDR3 has 14 amino acids. Trimming left V 3 bases short and J 0 bases short, with 6 bases between. CDR3 residues: CASSFGLSNQPQHF. In DNA, the CDR3 is TGTGCCAGCAGTTTCGGTCTTAGCAATCAGCCCCAGCATTTT. The full variable domain, with the rest looked up from reference TRBV28 and TRBJ1-5, is DVKVTQSSRYLVKRTGEKVFLECVQDMDHENMFWYRQDPGLGLRLIYFSYDVKMKEKGDIPEGYSVSREKKERFSLILESASTNQTSMYLCASSFGLSNQPQHFGDGTRLSIL.

This clonotype showed up just a few times. This rearrangement joins TRBV9 to TRBJ2-1; perhaps TRBD2 as D (5 bases). Germline V gene sequence: CDR1 SGDLS, CDR2 YYNGEE. The CDR3 is 15 amino acids. V was pared by 0 bases and J by 7 bases, with 14 bases between. DNA of the CDR3: TGTGCCAGCAGCGTAGGAGGGAGCCCTTGGAATGAGCAGTTCTTC. Residues: CASSVGGSPWNEQFF.